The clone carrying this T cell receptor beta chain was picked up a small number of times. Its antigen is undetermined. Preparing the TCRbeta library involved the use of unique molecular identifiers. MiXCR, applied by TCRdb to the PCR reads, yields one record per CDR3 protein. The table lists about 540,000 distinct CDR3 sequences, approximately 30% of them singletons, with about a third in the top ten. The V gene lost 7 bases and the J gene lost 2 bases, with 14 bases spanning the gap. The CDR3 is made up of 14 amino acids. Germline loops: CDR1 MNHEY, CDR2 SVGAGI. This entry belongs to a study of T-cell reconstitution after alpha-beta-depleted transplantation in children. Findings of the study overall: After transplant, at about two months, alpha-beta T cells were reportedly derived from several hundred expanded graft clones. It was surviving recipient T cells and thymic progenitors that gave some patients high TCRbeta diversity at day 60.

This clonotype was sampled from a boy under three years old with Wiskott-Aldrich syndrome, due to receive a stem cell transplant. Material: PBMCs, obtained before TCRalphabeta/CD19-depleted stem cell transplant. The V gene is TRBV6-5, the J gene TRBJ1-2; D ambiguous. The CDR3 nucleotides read TGTGCCAGCACTAGTTCGCAGGTGAACTATGGCTACACCTTC. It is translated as CASTSSQVNYGYTF.